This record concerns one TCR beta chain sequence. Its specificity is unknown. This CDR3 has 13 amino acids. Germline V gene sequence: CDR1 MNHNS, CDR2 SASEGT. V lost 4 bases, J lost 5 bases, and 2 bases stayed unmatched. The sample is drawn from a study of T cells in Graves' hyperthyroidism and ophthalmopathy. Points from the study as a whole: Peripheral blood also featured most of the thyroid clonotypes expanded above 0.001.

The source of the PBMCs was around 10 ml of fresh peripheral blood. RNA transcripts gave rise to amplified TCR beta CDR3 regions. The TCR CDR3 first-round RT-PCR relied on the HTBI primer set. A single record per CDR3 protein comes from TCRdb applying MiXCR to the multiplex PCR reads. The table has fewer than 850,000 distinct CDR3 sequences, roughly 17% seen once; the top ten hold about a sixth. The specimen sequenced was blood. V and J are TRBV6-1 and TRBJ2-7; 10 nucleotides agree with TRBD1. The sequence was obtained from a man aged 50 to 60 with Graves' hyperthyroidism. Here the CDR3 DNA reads TGTGCCAGCAGTGTAGGGACAGGGGACGAGCAGTACTTC. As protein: CASSVGTGDEQYF.